This T cell receptor (beta chain) was found in a study of CD8 T cells in ankylosing spondylitis. Libraries of TCR beta came from quantitative 5'-RACE with molecular barcodes. Via MiXCR, TCRdb re-called the 5' RACE reads, giving one row per CDR3 protein. The table shows over 150,000 distinct CDR3 sequences, with 15% to 20% occurring only once. CDR3 size: 14 residues. J gave up 4 bases and V 5 bases, and 4 bases lay outside the gene matches. This clonotype appeared many times. The specimen sequenced was blood, either unsorted or a sorted T cell fraction (not recorded which). V and J are TRBV12-3 or TRBV12-4 and TRBJ2-1; 8 bases map to TRBD1. The TCR sequence derives from a male donor between 5 and 29 years old with ankylosing spondylitis or in good health (not recorded which). The CDR3 bases are TGTGCCAGCAGTACCGGGACAGGTTACAATGAGCAGTTCTTC. It is translated as CASSTGTGYNEQFF.